A single sample is the source of the 4 T cell receptor beta chains below, sequenced in a study of human T cells and chemical hapten exposure (dated by TCRdb to the early 2020s). The time point label of this sample denotes: healthy volunteer bleed at 2 weeks. Total RNA was isolated from unfractionated whole blood collected in Tempus Blood RNA tubes. The receptor library was made with RACE. Sequencing took place on a NextSeq 500. TCRdb trimmed public reads at Q25 via fastp, called clones via MiXCR and kept in-frame beta chains. Identical CDR3 proteins give one entry, which carries the most common genes and DNA. The sample table holds roughly 100,000 distinct CDR3 sequences, of which about 8.6% were seen once. The top ten constitute 2.9% of the sample. The sequenced sample was whole blood. The receptors originated from a female donor in good health. Some clones in this sample may be carry-over from other donors' samples.

This clonotype was counted many times. The V call is TRBV20-1, the J call TRBJ1-5; D might be TRBD1 (5 bases). The CDR3 totals 16 residues. Trimming removed 3 bases at V and 0 bases at J, with 15 bases between. Germline CDR1 and CDR2: DFQATT and SNEGSKA (reference sequence). For the CDR3, the DNA is TGCAGTGCTAGGGATGGGGGTCAATATAGCAATCAGCCCCAGCATTTT. This sequence encodes CSARDGGQYSNQPQHF.

The table lists this clonotype with a few counts. This chain connects TRBV5-1 to TRBJ2-5, with D possibly matching TRBD1 (6 bases). Germline V gene data show CDR1 as SGHRS and CDR2 as YFSETQ. The CDR3 is 14 amino acids. The V end lost 0 bases, the J end lost 9 bases, and 15 bases lay between the germline ends. The CDR3 bases are TGCGCCAGCAGCTTGGGGACAGCCGTGGTATCCCAGTACTTC. This sequence encodes CASSLGTAVVSQYF.

This clonotype showed up many times. The chain carries TRBV7-9 and TRBJ2-5; tentatively, D is TRBD2 (5 bases). The CDR3 runs 16 residues. V gave up 5 bases and J gave up 5 bases, with 21 bases separating them. Looked up from germline, CDR1 is SEHNR and CDR2 is FQNEAQ (reference sequence). The CDR3 is CASSLFWSEVRETQYF. The CDR3 nucleotides are TGTGCCAGCAGCCTATTCTGGTCGGAGGTGCGGGAGACCCAGTACTTC.

This sequence joins TRBV5-1 and TRBJ1-3; 7 bases line up with TRBD1. Per germline, CDR1 SGHRS and CDR2 YFSETQ. V dropped 0 bases and J dropped 0; count of bases not matched to a gene: 0. The CDR3 consists of 15 residues. As DNA, the CDR3 is TGCGCCAGCAGCTTGGGGGACAGCTCTGGAAACACCATATATTTT. Translated, it gives CASSLGDSSGNTIYF. Full variable domain (missing parts from reference TRBV5-1 and TRBJ1-3): KAGVTQTPRYLIKTRGQQVTLSCSPISGHRSVSWYQQTPGQGLQFLFEYFSETQRNKGNFPGRFSGRQFSNSRSEMNVSTLELGDSALYLCASSLGDSSGNTIYFGEGSWLTVV.